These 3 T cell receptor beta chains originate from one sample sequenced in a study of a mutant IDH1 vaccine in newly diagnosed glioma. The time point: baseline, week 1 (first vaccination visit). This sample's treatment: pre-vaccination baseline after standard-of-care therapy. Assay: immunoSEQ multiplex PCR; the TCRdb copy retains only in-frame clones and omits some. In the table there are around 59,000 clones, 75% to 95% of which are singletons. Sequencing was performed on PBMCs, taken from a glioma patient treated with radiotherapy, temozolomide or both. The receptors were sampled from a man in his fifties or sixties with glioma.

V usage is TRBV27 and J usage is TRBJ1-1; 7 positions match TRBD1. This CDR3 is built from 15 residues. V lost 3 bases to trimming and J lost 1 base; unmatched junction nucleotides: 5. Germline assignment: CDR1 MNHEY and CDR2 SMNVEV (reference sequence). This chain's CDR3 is CASSLGQFSNTEAFF. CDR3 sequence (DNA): TGTGCCAGCAGTTTGGGACAGTTTTCGAACACTGAAGCTTTCTTT.

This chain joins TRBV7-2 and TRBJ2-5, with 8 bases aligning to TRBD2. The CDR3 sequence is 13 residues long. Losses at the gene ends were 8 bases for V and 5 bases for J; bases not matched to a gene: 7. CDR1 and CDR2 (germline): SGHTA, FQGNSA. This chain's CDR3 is CASCSGGAETQYF. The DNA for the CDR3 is TGTGCCAGCTGTTCCGGGGGGGCGGAGACCCAGTACTTC.

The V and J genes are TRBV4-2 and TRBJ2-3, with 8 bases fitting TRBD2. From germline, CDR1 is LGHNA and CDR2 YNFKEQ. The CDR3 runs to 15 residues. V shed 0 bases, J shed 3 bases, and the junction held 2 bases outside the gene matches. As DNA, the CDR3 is TGTGCCAGCAGCCAAGATGAGCGGGGGACAGATACGCAGTATTTT. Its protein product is CASSQDERGTDTQYF.